The sequence of this T cell receptor beta chain was determined in a study of identical twins. Germline-derived CDR1 and CDR2 are SQVTM and ANQGSEA. The CDR3 totals 12 residues. The V end lost 4 bases, the J end lost 5 bases, and 8 bases lay between the germline ends. TCRdb analysed the 5' RACE reads with MiXCR anew, one entry per CDR3 protein. The table shows about 250,000 distinct CDR3 sequences, with about 8% occurring only once. This clonotype was detected ten times or more. These data were also filed under a second study, of yellow fever vaccine responses in identical twins.

Source material: CD8+ T cells sorted from blood. This receptor was taken from a woman aged 18-35 years in good health. V usage is TRBV29-1 and J usage is TRBJ2-2; no clear D. CDR3 bases: TGCAGCGTTGTTCGGACGACCGGGGAGCTGTTTTTT. Its protein is CSVVRTTGELFF.